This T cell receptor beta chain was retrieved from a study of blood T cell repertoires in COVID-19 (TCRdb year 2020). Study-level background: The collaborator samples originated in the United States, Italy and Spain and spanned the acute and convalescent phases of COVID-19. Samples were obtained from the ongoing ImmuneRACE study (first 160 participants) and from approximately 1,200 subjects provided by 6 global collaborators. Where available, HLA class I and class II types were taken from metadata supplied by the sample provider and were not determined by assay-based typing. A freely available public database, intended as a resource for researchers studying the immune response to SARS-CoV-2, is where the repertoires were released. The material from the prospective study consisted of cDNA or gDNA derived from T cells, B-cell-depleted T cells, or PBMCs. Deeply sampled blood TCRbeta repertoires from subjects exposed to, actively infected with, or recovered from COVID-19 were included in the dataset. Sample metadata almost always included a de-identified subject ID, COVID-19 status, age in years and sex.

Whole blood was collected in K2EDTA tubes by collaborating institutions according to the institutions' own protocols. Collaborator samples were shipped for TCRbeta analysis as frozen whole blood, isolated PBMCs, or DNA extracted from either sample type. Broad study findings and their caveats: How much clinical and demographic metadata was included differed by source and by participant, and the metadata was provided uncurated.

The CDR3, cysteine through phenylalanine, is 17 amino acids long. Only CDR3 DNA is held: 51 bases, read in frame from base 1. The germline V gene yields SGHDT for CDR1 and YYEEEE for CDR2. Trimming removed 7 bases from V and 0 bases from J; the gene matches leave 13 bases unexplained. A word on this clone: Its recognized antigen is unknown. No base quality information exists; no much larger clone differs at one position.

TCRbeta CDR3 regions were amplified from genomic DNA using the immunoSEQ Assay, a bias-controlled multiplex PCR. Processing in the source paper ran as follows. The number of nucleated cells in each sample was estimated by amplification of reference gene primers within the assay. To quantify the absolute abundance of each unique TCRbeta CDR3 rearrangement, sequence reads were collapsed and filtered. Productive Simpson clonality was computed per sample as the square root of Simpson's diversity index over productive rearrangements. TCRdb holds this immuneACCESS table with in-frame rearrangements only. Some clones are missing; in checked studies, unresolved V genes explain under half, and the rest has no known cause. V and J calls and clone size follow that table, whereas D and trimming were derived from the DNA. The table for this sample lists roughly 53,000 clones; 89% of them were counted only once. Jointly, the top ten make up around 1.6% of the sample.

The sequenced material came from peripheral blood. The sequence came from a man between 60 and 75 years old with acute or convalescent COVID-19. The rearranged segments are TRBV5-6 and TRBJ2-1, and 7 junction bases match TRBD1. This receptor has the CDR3 CASFFKGAVTSYNEQFF. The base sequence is TGTGCCAGCTTTTTCAAGGGGGCAGTGACCTCCTACAATGAGCAGTTCTTC.